This T cell receptor (beta chain) originates from a study of patients and donors after allogeneic stem cell transplantation. The table lists this clonotype with a few counts. TCRdb re-analysed the RT-PCR reads in MiXCR, keeping a single row per CDR3 protein. The sample holds over 130,000 distinct CDR3 sequences, 30% to 45% seen once. Trimming removed 10 bases from V and 8 bases from J, with 20 bases in between. Germline V gene data show CDR1 as MNHNS and CDR2 as SASEGT. The CDR3 has 13 residues. V is TRBV6-1 and J is TRBJ1-2, with D maybe TRBD1 (5 bases). The sample taken for sequencing was blood, either unsorted or a sorted T cell fraction (not recorded which). The source is a human donor who was either an allogeneic HSCT recipient or a stem cell or donor lymphocyte infusion donor (not recorded which). It is not recorded whose cells these are; they may come from a transplant donor. DNA of the CDR3: TGTGCCACCCTCCTGGAAGGGGCAGAAGGCTACACCTTC. It yields the protein CATLLEGAEGYTF.